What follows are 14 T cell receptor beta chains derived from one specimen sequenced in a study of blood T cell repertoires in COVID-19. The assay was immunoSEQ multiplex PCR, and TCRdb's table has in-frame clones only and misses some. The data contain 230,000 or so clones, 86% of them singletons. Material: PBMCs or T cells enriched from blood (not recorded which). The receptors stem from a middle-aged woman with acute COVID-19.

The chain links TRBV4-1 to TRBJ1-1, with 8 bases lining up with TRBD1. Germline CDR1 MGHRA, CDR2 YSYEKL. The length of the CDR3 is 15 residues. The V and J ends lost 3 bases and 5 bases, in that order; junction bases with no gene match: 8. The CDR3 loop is CASSHRTGQGTEAFF. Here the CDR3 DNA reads TGCGCCAGCAGCCACCGGACAGGGCAGGGAACTGAAGCTTTCTTT.

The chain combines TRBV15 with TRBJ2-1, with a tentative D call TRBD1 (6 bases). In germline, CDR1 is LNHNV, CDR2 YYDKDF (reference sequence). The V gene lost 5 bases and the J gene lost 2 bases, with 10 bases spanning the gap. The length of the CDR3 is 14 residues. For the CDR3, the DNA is TGTGCCACCAGCGGGGACATTACCTACAATGAGCAGTTCTTC. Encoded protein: CATSGDITYNEQFF.

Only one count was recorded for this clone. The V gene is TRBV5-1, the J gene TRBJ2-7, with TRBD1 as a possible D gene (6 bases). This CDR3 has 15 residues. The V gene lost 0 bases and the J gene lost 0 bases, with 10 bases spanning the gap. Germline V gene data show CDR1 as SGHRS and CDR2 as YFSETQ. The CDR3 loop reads CASSLGTASSYEQYF. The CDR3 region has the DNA TGCGCCAGCAGCTTGGGGACAGCGAGCTCCTACGAGCAGTACTTC.

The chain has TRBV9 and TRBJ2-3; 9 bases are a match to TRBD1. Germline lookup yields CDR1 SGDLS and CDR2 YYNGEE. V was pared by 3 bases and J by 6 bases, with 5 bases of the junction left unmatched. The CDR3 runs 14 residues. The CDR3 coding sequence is TGTGCCAGCAGCGACAGGGGGCGAGAGGATACGCAGTATTTT. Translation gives CASSDRGREDTQYF.

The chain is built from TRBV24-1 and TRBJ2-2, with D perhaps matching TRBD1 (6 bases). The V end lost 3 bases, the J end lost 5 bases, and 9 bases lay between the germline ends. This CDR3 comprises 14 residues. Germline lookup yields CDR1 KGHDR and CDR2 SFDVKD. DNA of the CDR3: TGTGCCACCAGTGATGCAGGGGTGACCGGGGAGCTGTTTTTT. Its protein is CATSDAGVTGELFF.

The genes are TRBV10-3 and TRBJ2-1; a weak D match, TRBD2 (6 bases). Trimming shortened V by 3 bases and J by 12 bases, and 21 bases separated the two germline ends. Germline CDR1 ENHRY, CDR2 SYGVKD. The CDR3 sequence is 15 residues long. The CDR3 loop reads CAISDGSGAPEGQFF. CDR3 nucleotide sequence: TGTGCCATCAGTGACGGTAGCGGAGCCCCTGAAGGGCAGTTCTTC.

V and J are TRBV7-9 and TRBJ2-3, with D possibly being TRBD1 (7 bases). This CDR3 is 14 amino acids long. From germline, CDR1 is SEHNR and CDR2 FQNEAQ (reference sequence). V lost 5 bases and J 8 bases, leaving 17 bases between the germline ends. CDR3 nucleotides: TGTGCCAGCAGCCCAGACAGGGATAGCGGTACGCAGTATTTT. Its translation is CASSPDRDSGTQYF.

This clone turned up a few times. The CDR3 region is CASMKNGAGQSYNSPLHF. The CDR3 region has the DNA TGTGCCAGTATGAAAAACGGGGCGGGACAGAGCTATAATTCACCCCTCCACTTT. The chain joins TRBV19 to TRBJ1-6; 7 nucleotides agree with TRBD1. J gave up 3 bases and V 7 bases, and 15 bases lay outside the gene matches. Germline values: CDR1 LNHDA, CDR2 SQIVND (reference sequence). The CDR3 extends over 18 amino acids.

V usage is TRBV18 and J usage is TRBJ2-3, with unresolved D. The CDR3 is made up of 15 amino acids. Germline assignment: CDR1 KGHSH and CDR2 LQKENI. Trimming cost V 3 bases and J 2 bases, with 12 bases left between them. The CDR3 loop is CASSPKARYTDTQYF. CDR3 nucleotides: TGTGCCAGCTCACCCAAAGCCCGTTACACAGATACGCAGTATTTT.

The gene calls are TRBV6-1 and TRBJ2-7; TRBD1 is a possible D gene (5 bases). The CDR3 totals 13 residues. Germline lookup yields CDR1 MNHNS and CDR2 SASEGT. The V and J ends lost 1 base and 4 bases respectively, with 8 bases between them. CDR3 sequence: CASSEGQTYEQYV. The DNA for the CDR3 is TGTGCCAGCAGTGAAGGACAGACGTACGAGCAGTACGTC.

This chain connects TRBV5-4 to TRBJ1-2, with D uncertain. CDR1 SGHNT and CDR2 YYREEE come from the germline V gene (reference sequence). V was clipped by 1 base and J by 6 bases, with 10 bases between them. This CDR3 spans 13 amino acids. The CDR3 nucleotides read TGTGCCAGCAGCTTGTTTGTGGGAGATGGCTACACCTTC. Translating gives CASSLFVGDGYTF.

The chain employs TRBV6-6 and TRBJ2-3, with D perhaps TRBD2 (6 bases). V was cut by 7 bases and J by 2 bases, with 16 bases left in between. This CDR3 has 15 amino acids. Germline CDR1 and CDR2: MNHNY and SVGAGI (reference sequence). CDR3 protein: CASIHGGAPTDTQYF. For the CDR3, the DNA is TGTGCCAGCATCCACGGAGGGGCCCCCACAGATACGCAGTATTTT.

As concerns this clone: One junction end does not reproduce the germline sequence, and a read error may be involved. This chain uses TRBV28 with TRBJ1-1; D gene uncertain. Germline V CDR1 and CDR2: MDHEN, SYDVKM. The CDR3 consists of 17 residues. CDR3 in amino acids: CASSFRSLRLLHTEAFF. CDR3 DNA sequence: TGTGCCAGTAGTTTCCGGTCTTTGAGGTTATTGCACACTGAAGCTTTCTTT.

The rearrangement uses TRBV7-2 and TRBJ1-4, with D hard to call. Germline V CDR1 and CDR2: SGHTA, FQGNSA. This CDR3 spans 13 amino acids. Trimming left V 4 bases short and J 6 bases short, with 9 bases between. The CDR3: CASSSGIYEKLFF. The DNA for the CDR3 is TGTGCCAGCAGCTCCGGGATCTATGAAAAACTGTTTTTT.